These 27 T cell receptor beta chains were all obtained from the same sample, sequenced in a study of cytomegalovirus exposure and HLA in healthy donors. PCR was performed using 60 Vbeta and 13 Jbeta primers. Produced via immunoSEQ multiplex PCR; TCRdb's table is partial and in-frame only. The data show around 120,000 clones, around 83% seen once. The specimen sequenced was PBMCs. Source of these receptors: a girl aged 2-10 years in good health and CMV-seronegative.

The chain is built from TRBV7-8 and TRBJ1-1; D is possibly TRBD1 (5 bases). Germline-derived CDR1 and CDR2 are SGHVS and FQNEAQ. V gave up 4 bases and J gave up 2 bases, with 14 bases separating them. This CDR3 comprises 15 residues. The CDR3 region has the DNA TGTGCCAGCAGCTCCCCTCTAGACAGTAACACTGAAGCTTTCTTT. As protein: CASSSPLDSNTEAFF. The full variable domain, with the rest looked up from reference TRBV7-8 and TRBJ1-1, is GAGVSQSPRYKVAKRGQDVALRCDPISGHVSLFWYQQALGQGPEFLTYFQNEAQLDKSGLPSDRFFAERPEGSVSTLKIQRTQQEDSAVYLCASSSPLDSNTEAFFGQGTRLTVV.

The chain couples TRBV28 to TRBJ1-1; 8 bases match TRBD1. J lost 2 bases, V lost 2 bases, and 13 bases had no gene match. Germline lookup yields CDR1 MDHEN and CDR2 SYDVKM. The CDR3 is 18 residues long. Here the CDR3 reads CASSLGASWTGSNTEAFF. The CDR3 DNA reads TGTGCCAGCAGTTTAGGTGCGTCGTGGACAGGGTCTAACACTGAAGCTTTCTTT.

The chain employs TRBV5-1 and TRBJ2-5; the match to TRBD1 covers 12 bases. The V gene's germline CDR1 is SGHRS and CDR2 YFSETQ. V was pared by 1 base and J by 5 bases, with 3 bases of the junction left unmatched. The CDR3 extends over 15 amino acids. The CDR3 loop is CASSLLGTGGETQYF. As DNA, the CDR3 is TGCGCCAGCAGCTTGCTCGGGACAGGGGGCGAGACCCAGTACTTC.

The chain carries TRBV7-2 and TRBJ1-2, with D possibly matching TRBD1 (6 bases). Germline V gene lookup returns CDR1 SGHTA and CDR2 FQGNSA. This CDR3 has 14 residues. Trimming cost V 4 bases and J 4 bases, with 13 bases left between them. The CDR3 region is CASSWGLEAYGYTF. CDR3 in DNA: TGTGCCAGCAGCTGGGGGCTGGAGGCCTATGGCTACACCTTC.

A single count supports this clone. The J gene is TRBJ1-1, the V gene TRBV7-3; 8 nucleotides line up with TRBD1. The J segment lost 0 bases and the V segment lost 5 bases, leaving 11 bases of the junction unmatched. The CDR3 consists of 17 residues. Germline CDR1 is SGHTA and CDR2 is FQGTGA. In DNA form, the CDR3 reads TGTGCCAGCAGCCGGACAGGGCCCCAGTCCGTGAACACTGAAGCTTTCTTT. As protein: CASSRTGPQSVNTEAFF. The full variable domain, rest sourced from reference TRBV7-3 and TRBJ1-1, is GAGVSQTPSNKVTEKGKYVELRCDPISGHTALYWYRQSLGQGPEFLIYFQGTGAADDSGLPNDRFFAVRPEGSVSTLKIQRTERGDSAVYLCASSRTGPQSVNTEAFFGQGTRLTVV.

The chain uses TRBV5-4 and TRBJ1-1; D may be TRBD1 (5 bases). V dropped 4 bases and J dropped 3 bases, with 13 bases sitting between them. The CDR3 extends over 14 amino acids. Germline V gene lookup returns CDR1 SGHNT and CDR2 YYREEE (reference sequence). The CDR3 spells CASSLGGGDTEAFF. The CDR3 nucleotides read TGTGCCAGCAGCCTGGGGGGGGGTGACACTGAAGCTTTCTTT.

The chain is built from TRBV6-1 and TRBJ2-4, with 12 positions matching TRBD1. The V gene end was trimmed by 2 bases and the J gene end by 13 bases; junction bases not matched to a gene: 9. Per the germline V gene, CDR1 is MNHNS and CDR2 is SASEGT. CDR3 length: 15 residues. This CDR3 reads CASSEYGTGGGMQYF. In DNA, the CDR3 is TGTGCCAGCAGTGAATACGGGACAGGGGGCGGGATGCAGTACTTC.

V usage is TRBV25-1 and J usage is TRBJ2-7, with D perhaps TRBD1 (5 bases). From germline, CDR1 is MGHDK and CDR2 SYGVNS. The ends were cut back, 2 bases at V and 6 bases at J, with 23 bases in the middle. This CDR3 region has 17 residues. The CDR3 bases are TGTGCCAGCAGTGAAAGGGGTGGGGCGCAAGGTGCCCCCGAGCAGTACTTC. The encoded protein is CASSERGGAQGAPEQYF.

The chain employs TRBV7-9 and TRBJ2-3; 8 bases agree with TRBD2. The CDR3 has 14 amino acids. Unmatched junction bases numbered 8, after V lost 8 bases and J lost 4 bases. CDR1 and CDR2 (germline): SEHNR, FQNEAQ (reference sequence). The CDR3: CASSGGGQSDTQYF. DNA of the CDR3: TGTGCCAGCTCCGGGGGGGGGCAATCAGATACGCAGTATTTT.

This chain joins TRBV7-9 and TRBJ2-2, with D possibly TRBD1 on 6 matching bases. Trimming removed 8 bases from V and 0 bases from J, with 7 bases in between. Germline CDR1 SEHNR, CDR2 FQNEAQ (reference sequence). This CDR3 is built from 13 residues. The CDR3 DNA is TGTGCCAGCGGGGGCGCGAACACCGGGGAGCTGTTTTTT. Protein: CASGGANTGELFF.

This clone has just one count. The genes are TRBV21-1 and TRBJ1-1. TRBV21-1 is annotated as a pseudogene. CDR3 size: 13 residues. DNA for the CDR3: TGTGCCAGCACCCCGAGGCGGTGCGCTGAAGCTTTCTTT. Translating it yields CASTPRRCAEAFF.

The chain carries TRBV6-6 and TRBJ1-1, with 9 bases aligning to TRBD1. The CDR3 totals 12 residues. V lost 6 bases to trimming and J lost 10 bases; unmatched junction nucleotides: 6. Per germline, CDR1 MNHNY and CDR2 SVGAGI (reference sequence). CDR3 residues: CASRQETGGAFF. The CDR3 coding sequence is TGTGCCAGCAGACAGGAGACAGGGGGAGCTTTCTTT.

The CDR3 nucleotides are TGTGCCACCAAGACTAGCGGGATGGTGAACACCGGGGAGCTGTTTTTT. Protein: CATKTSGMVNTGELFF. The V gene is TRBV27, the J gene TRBJ2-2; 11 bases are shared with TRBD2. CDR1 MNHEY and CDR2 SMNVEV come from the germline V gene (reference sequence). The CDR3 extends over 16 amino acids. The J segment lost 1 base and the V segment lost 10 bases, leaving 8 bases of the junction unmatched.

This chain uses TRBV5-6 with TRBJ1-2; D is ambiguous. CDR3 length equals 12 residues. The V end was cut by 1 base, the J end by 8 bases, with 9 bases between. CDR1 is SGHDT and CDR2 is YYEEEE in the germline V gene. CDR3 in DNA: TGTGCCAGCAGCTTGAGAGGGCTAGGCTACACCTTC. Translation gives CASSLRGLGYTF.

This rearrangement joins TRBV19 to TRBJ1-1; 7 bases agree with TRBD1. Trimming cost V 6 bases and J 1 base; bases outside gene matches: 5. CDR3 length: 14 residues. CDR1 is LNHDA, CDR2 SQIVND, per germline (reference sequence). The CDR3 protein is CASRPGQTNTEAFF. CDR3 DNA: TGTGCCAGTAGACCGGGACAGACGAACACTGAAGCTTTCTTT.

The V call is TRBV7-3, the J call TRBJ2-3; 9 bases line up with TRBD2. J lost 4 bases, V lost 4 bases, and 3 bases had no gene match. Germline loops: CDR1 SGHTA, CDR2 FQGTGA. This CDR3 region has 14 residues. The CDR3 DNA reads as TGTGCCAGCAGCTCTGGGACTAGCCCAGATACGCAGTATTTT. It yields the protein CASSSGTSPDTQYF.

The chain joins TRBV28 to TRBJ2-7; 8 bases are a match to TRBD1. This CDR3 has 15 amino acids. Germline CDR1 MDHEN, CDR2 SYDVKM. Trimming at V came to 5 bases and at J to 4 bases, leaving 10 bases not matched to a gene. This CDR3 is CASSTSGTGKYEQYF. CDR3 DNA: TGTGCCAGCAGTACGTCCGGGACAGGAAAATACGAGCAGTACTTC.

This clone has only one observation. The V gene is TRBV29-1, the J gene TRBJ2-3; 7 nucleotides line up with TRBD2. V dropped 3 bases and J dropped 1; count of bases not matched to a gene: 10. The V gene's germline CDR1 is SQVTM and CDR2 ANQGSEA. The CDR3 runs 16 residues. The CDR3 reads CSVEGWREHRTDTQYF. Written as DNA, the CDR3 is TGCAGCGTTGAGGGGTGGCGGGAGCATCGCACAGATACGCAGTATTTT.

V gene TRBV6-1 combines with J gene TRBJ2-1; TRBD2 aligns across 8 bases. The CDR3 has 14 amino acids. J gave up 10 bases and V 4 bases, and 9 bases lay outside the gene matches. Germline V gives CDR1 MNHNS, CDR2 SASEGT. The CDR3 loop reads CASSGQRELEEQFF. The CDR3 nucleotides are TGTGCCAGCAGTGGACAGCGGGAGTTGGAGGAGCAGTTCTTC.

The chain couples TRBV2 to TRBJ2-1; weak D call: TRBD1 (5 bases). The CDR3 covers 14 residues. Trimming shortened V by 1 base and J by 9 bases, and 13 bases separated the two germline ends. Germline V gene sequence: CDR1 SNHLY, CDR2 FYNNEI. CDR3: CASSEVVGVVEQFF. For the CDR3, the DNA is TGTGCCAGCAGTGAAGTGGTAGGGGTTGTTGAGCAGTTCTTC.

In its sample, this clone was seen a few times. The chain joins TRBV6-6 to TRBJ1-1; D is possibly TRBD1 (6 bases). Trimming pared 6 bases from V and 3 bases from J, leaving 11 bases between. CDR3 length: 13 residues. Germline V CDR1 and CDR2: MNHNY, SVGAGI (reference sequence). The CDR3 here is CASSGQLDTEAFF. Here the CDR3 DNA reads TGTGCCAGCAGCGGACAGTTAGACACTGAAGCTTTCTTT.

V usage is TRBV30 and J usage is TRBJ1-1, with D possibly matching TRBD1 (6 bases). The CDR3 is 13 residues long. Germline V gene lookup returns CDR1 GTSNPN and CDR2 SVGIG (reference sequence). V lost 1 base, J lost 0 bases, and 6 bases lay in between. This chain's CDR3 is CAWSGTVNTEAFF. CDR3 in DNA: TGTGCCTGGAGTGGGACAGTGAACACTGAAGCTTTCTTT. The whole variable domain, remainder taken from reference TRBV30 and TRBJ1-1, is SQTIHQWPATLVQPVGSPLSLECTVEGTSNPNLYWYRQAAGRGLQLLFYSVGIGQISSEVPQNLSASRPQDRQFILSSKKLLLSDSGFYLCAWSGTVNTEAFFGQGTRLTVV.

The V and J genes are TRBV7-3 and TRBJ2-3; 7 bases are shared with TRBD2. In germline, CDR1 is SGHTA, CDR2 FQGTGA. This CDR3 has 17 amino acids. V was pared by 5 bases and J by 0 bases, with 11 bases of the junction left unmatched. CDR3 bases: TGTGCCAGCAGCGTACGGCGGGAGACCGCTAGCACAGATACGCAGTATTTT. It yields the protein CASSVRRETASTDTQYF.

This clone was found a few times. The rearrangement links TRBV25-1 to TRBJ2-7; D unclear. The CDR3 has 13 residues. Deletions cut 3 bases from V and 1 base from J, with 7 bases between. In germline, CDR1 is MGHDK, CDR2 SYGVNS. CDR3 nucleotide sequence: TGTGCCAGCAGTGATCGGTTGTCCTACGAGCAGTACTTC. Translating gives CASSDRLSYEQYF.

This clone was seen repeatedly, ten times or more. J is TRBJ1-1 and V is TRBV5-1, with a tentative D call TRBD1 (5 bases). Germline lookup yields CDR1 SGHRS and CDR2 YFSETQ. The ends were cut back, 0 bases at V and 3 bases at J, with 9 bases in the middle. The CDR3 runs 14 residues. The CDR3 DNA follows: TGCGCCAGCAGCTTGGGAATGGGGCACACTGAAGCTTTCTTT. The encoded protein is CASSLGMGHTEAFF.

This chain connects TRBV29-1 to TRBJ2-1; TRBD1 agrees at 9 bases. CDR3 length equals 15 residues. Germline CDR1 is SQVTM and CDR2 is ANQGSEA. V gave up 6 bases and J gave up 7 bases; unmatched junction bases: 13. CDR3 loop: CSVPKTGGFPNEQFF. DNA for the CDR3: TGCAGCGTCCCCAAGACAGGGGGATTTCCTAATGAGCAGTTCTTC.

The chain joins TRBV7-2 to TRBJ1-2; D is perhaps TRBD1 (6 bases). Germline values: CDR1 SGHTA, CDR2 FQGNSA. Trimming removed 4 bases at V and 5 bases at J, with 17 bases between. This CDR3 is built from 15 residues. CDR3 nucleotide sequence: TGTGCCAGCAGCTACCAAGACAGGCCTTTTTATGGCTACACCTTC. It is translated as CASSYQDRPFYGYTF.